These 23 T cell receptor beta chains were all obtained from the same sample, sequenced in a study of blood T cell repertoires in COVID-19. Repertoires were generated with immunoSEQ multiplex PCR, while TCRdb's copy carries only in-frame clones and drops some. The repertoire consists of over 200,000 clones, with 70% to 85% occurring once and the leading ten covering 1.8%. The sequenced sample was PBMCs or T cells enriched from blood (not recorded which). These receptors all stem from a man in his 60s who had recovered from COVID-19.

This chain connects TRBV15 to TRBJ2-1; 10 bases match TRBD2. V shed 0 bases and J 5 bases; nucleotides not matched to a gene: 1. This CDR3 contains 15 residues. Looked up from germline, CDR1 is LNHNV and CDR2 is YYDKDF (reference sequence). The CDR3 reads CATSRDLAGDNEQFF. CDR3 DNA: TGTGCCACCAGCAGAGATCTAGCGGGGGACAATGAGCAGTTCTTC.

The chain recombines TRBV3-1 (or the pseudogene TRBV3-2) with TRBJ1-2, with a weak D call TRBD1 (6 bases). CDR1 is LGHDT, CDR2 YNNKEL, per germline (reference sequence). Deletions cut 4 bases from V and 6 bases from J, with 9 bases between. This CDR3 is 12 amino acids long. The CDR3 DNA reads TGTGCCAGCAGCCCAACAGGGCATGGCTACACCTTC. It yields the protein CASSPTGHGYTF.

V usage is TRBV12-3 or TRBV12-4 and J usage is TRBJ1-5, with 7 bases aligning to TRBD1. This CDR3 contains 13 residues. Trimming cost V 6 bases and J 4 bases; bases outside gene matches: 3. This chain's CDR3 is CASSPTGNQPQHF. The CDR3 coding sequence is TGTGCCAGCAGCCCGACAGGGAATCAGCCCCAGCATTTT.

V is TRBV5-1 and J is TRBJ2-3, with TRBD2 identical over 10 bases. V lost 4 bases, J lost 2 bases, and 4 bases stayed unmatched. The CDR3 totals 15 residues. The V gene's germline CDR1 is SGHRS and CDR2 YFSETQ. CDR3 loop: CASSLSGGTTDTQYF. For the CDR3, the DNA is TGCGCCAGCAGCCTTAGCGGGGGGACCACAGATACGCAGTATTTT.

V gene TRBV15 combines with J gene TRBJ2-7; no clear D. The germline V gene encodes CDR1 LNHNV and CDR2 YYDKDF (reference sequence). Deletions cut 4 bases from V and 6 bases from J, with 10 bases between. CDR3 length equals 12 residues. The CDR3 is CATSKFASEQYF. The CDR3, as DNA: TGTGCCACCAGCAAATTTGCTAGCGAGCAGTACTTC.

The J gene is TRBJ2-5, the V gene TRBV7-8, with TRBD1 matching over 11 bases. CDR1 and CDR2 (germline): SGHVS, FQNEAQ. The CDR3 runs to 16 residues. V shed 5 bases and J 4 bases; nucleotides not matched to a gene: 9. The CDR3 region is CASSPSWDRGAETQYF. In DNA form, the CDR3 reads TGTGCCAGCAGCCCCAGTTGGGACAGGGGGGCAGAGACCCAGTACTTC.

The chain couples TRBV3-1 (or the pseudogene TRBV3-2) to TRBJ2-7; the match to TRBD1 covers 7 bases. Per the germline V gene, CDR1 is LGHDT and CDR2 is YNNKEL (reference sequence). CDR3 length: 13 amino acids. J was trimmed by 5 bases and V by 5 bases; bases with no gene match: 6. CDR3 sequence (DNA): TGTGCCAGCAGCTTCGACAGGGCCAACGAGCAGTACTTC. This codes for CASSFDRANEQYF.

This clone was observed a single time. V is TRBV19 and J is TRBJ1-1; D might be TRBD1 (6 bases). With 5 bases removed from V and 7 bases from J, the gap between germline ends came to 14 bases. CDR3 length: 13 residues. Germline V gene lookup returns CDR1 LNHDA and CDR2 SQIVND (reference sequence). The CDR3 spells CASSSAPRGEAFF. The CDR3 DNA is TGTGCCAGTAGTTCCGCCCCCAGGGGTGAAGCTTTCTTT.

The V and J genes are TRBV18 and TRBJ1-5; D is possibly TRBD1 (6 bases). Germline V lookup: CDR1 KGHSH, CDR2 LQKENI. V lost 4 bases, J lost 2 bases, and 9 bases lay in between. The CDR3 runs to 14 residues. As DNA, the CDR3 is TGTGCCAGCTCACAACAGGGTGGCAATCAGCCCCAGCATTTT. Translating it yields CASSQQGGNQPQHF.

V and J are TRBV27 and TRBJ1-6; 7 bases line up with TRBD1. V was pared by 1 base and J by 10 bases, with 1 base of the junction left unmatched. CDR1 and CDR2 from the germline V gene are MNHEY and SMNVEV (reference sequence). The CDR3 consists of 13 residues. CDR3 protein: CASSLLQGSPLHF. CDR3 coding DNA: TGTGCCAGCAGTTTATTACAGGGGTCACCCCTCCACTTT.

CDR3 in amino acids: CASSFRSTGELFF. The CDR3 DNA reads TGTGCCAGCAGTTTTAGGAGTACCGGGGAGCTGTTTTTT. The rearrangement uses TRBV12-3 or TRBV12-4 and TRBJ2-2; no firm D call. The CDR3 runs 13 residues. V was clipped by 3 bases and J by 5 bases, with 7 bases between them.

The gene calls are TRBV11-3 and TRBJ1-3, with D unresolved. This CDR3 comprises 15 residues. Trimming shortened V by 5 bases and J by 0 bases, and 11 bases separated the two germline ends. CDR1 is SGHNT and CDR2 is YENEEA in the germline V gene. CDR3 amino acids: CASSVVRGSGNTIYF. In DNA, the CDR3 is TGTGCCAGCAGCGTCGTGCGGGGCTCTGGAAACACCATATATTTT. Full variable domain (missing parts from reference TRBV11-3 and TRBJ1-3): EAGVVQSPRYKIIEKKQPVAFWCNPISGHNTLYWYLQNLGQGPELLIRYENEEAVDDSQLPKDRFSAERLKGVDSTLKIQPAELGDSAVYLCASSVVRGSGNTIYFGEGSWLTVV.

This clone was seen a single time. The chain carries TRBV19 and TRBJ2-2; tentative D call: TRBD1 (5 bases). The CDR3 has 14 residues. V was pared by 8 bases and J by 2 bases, with 12 bases between. Germline V gene lookup returns CDR1 LNHDA and CDR2 SQIVND (reference sequence). The CDR3: CASLPGHNTGELFF. The CDR3 DNA follows: TGTGCCAGTCTACCAGGGCACAACACCGGGGAGCTGTTTTTT.

The chain is built from TRBV4-3 and TRBJ1-4; possibly TRBD1 for D (5 bases). V was trimmed by 1 base and J by 5 bases, leaving 8 bases between them. CDR3 length: 14 residues. Germline lookup yields CDR1 LGHNA and CDR2 YSLEER. CDR3 in amino acids: CASSQGGLNEKLFF. DNA of the CDR3: TGCGCCAGCAGCCAAGGGGGACTGAATGAAAAACTGTTTTTT.

This chain uses TRBV18 with TRBJ1-1; D unclear. This CDR3 has 13 amino acids. CDR1 KGHSH and CDR2 LQKENI come from the germline V gene. Trimming cost V 5 bases and J 6 bases, with 13 bases left between them. Written as DNA, the CDR3 is TGTGCCAGCTCAGTATTGCAGGTGTCTGAAGCTTTCTTT. This translates into CASSVLQVSEAFF.

The chain has TRBV11-2 and TRBJ2-5, with 12 bases matching TRBD2. CDR3 length: 15 residues. The J segment lost 5 bases and the V segment lost 4 bases, leaving 5 bases of the junction unmatched. Germline V CDR1 and CDR2: SGHAT, FQNNGV. The CDR3 nucleotides read TGTGCCAGCAGCTCTAGCGGGGGGGCCTTTGAGACCCAGTACTTC. Translating gives CASSSSGGAFETQYF. Supplemented by reference TRBV11-2 and TRBJ2-5, the full variable domain reads EAGVAQSPRYKIIEKRQSVAFWCNPISGHATLYWYQQILGQGPKLLIQFQNNGVVDDSQLPKDRFSAERLKGVDSTLKIQPAKLEDSAVYLCASSSSGGAFETQYFGPGTRLLVL.

The chain carries TRBV7-9 and TRBJ1-3, with D uncertain. The germline gives CDR1 SEHNR, CDR2 FQNEAQ (reference sequence). V shed 6 bases and J shed 0 bases, with 12 bases lying between them. This CDR3 has 15 residues. The CDR3 sequence: CASSVMGSSGNTIYF. The CDR3, as DNA: TGTGCCAGCAGTGTGATGGGCAGCTCTGGAAACACCATATATTTT.

V usage is TRBV27 and J usage is TRBJ2-1; 8 positions agree with TRBD1. Trimming took 6 bases from V and 8 from J; bases not matched to a gene: 9. CDR1 is MNHEY and CDR2 is SMNVEV in the germline V gene (reference sequence). The CDR3 runs to 14 residues. CDR3 amino acids: CASRNGQGVDEQFF. In nucleotides, the CDR3 is TGTGCCAGCAGGAATGGACAGGGAGTAGATGAGCAGTTCTTC.

This chain connects TRBV6-1 to TRBJ1-4; D is possibly TRBD1 (6 bases). The germline V and J ends were trimmed by 2 bases and 3 bases, with 13 bases remaining between them. This CDR3 region has 16 residues. From germline, CDR1 is MNHNS and CDR2 SASEGT. Here the CDR3 DNA reads TGTGCCAGCAGTGAACGACAGGACAATGCTAATGAAAAACTGTTTTTT. This sequence encodes CASSERQDNANEKLFF.

This sequence joins TRBV9 and TRBJ2-7; TRBD2 aligns across 7 bases. This CDR3 comprises 15 residues. Germline lookup yields CDR1 SGDLS and CDR2 YYNGEE. Germline trimming cut 0 bases from V and 1 base from J; bases unmatched to any gene: 4. The CDR3 protein is CASSVGRTRSYEQYF. CDR3 DNA: TGTGCCAGCAGCGTAGGAAGGACTAGGTCCTACGAGCAGTACTTC.

There are a few counts of this clone. The chain joins TRBV7-8 to TRBJ2-1; TRBD2 matches 8 bases. V shed 1 base and J 6 bases; nucleotides not matched to a gene: 5. Germline CDR1 and CDR2: SGHVS and FQNEAQ. The CDR3 spans 15 residues. DNA for the CDR3: TGTGCCAGCAGCTTAGACGGGGGGGATCGCAATGAGCAGTTCTTC. This gives the protein CASSLDGGDRNEQFF.

The V and J genes are TRBV3-1 (or the pseudogene TRBV3-2) and TRBJ2-5, with D maybe TRBD2 (6 bases). CDR3 length: 14 residues. With 3 bases removed from V and 5 bases from J, the gap between germline ends came to 13 bases. Germline assignment: CDR1 LGHDT and CDR2 YNNKEL (reference sequence). Here the CDR3 DNA reads TGTGCCAGCAGCCATTCCCTAGCGAGGGAGACCCAGTACTTC. The encoded protein is CASSHSLARETQYF.

The chain joins TRBV6-2 or TRBV6-3 to TRBJ2-5, with 12 bases matching TRBD2. Germline loops: CDR1 MNHEY, CDR2 SVGEGT. CDR3 length: 17 residues. V lost 2 bases and J lost 2; bases outside the gene matches: 6. Here the CDR3 DNA reads TGTGCCAGCAGTTACGAGTTACTAGCGGGGGGACAAGAGACCCAGTACTTC. Amino acids: CASSYELLAGGQETQYF.